The rows below give T cell receptor beta chains drawn from one sample of a study of cytomegalovirus exposure and HLA in healthy donors. Assay: immunoSEQ multiplex PCR; the TCRdb copy retains only in-frame clones and omits some. The sample shows some 130,000 clones, roughly 79% of them seen only once. Sequencing was carried out using PBMCs. These TCRs come from a woman in her thirties or forties in good health and CMV-seronegative. CDR3s include the opening cysteine and the closing phenylalanine or tryptophan. A D gene is named only where the DNA matches it firmly. The size field is filled for only some rows; it gives once, few, many or a size class.

clone size,J gene,D gene,V gene,CDR3 DNA,CDR3 protein
NA,TRBJ1-1,NA,TRBV14,TGTGCCAGCAGCCAAGATCGAACAGGGAGAGCTTTCTTT,CASSQDRTGRAFF
NA,TRBJ2-7,TRBD1,TRBV5-1,TGCGCCAGCAGCTTGTCTCGTGGACAGGGGAGCGCCTCTTACGAGCAGTACTTC,CASSLSRGQGSASYEQYF
NA,TRBJ1-2,NA,TRBV5-6,TGTGCCAGCAGCTTGACACAGACCTATGGCTACACCTTC,CASSLTQTYGYTF
NA,TRBJ2-1,TRBD1,TRBV6-5,TGTGCCAGCAACCGGGACAGGGAGGTGGATGAGCAGTTCTTC,CASNRDREVDEQFF
NA,TRBJ1-2,NA,TRBV30,TGTGCCCGGAAAGAGGGACCAGGGGTCGGCTACACCTTC,CARKEGPGVGYTF
NA,TRBJ2-7,NA,TRBV12-5,TGTGCTAGTGGATTAGGACAGTATTCCGTCGGCGAGCAGTACTTC,CASGLGQYSVGEQYF
NA,TRBJ2-1,TRBD1,TRBV4-1,TGCGCCAGCAGCCGACAAGGACAGGGTTACAATGAGCAGTTCTTC,CASSRQGQGYNEQFF
NA,TRBJ2-2,NA,TRBV29-1,TGCAGCGTCGAAGGAGGTCTGAACACCGGGGAGCTGTTTTTT,CSVEGGLNTGELFF
NA,TRBJ2-1,NA,TRBV5-1,TGCGCCAGCAGCCCGCGGGACTTAGACAATGAGCAGTTCTTC,CASSPRDLDNEQFF
NA,TRBJ1-1,TRBD1,TRBV9,TGTGCCAGCAGCGTAGTTACAGGGGATACTGAAGCTTTCTTT,CASSVVTGDTEAFF
NA,TRBJ2-7,NA,TRBV6-1,TGTGCCAGCAGTCCGACAGCGACCTACGAGCAGTACTTC,CASSPTATYEQYF
NA,TRBJ1-5,NA,TRBV19,TGTGCCAGTAGTATTTCGACAGGTCCTTATAGCAATCAGCCCCAGCATTTT,CASSISTGPYSNQPQHF
NA,TRBJ1-2,NA,TRBV2,TGTGCCAGCAGTGAGGTCCAGGGAAGCTGTGGCTACACCTTC,CASSEVQGSCGYTF
NA,TRBJ1-5,NA,TRBV2,TGTGCCAGCACCCCCCTCCAGGGTTACTTTGATCAGCCCCAGCATTTT,CASTPLQGYFDQPQHF
NA,TRBJ1-2,NA,TRBV18,TGTGCCAGCTCACCACCGAACAGAGAGTATGGCTACACCTTC,CASSPPNREYGYTF
NA,TRBJ1-5,NA,TRBV7-6,TGTGCCAGCAGCTTAGTGGGTAGGGAGGCCAATCAGCCCCAGCATTTT,CASSLVGREANQPQHF
NA,TRBJ1-1,NA,TRBV7-9,TGTGCCAGCAGCCCCCTAGGCACTGAAGCTTTCTTT,CASSPLGTEAFF
few,TRBJ2-2,NA,TRBV5-4,TGTGCCAGCAGCTGGACAGTTTCGAACACCGGGGAGCTGTTTTTT,CASSWTVSNTGELFF